The 30 T cell receptor beta chains below come from one sample, sequenced in a study of T cells in Graves' hyperthyroidism and ophthalmopathy. There were TCR beta CDR3 regions amplified from RNA transcripts. The HTBI primer set drove a first-round RT-PCR of the TCR CDR3. TCRdb re-called the multiplex PCR reads through MiXCR, storing one row per CDR3 protein. The sample holds a few hundred thousand distinct CDR3 sequences, 15% seen once. Sequencing used blood. The receptors shown here come from a woman aged 25 to 45 with Graves' hyperthyroidism.

The rearrangement uses TRBV20-1 and TRBJ2-7; tentatively, D is TRBD1 (5 bases). Trimming cost V 0 bases and J 5 bases, with 11 bases left between them. The CDR3 length is 13 residues. Looked up from germline, CDR1 is DFQATT and CDR2 is SNEGSKA (reference sequence). CDR3 coding DNA: TGCAGTGCTAGAGATCGAGGACAAGACGAGCAGTACTTC. Translating gives CSARDRGQDEQYF.

This clonotype was detected many times. CDR3 in DNA: TGTGCCAGCTCACCGTCAGCGCTGAATGAGCAGTTCTTC. The encoded protein is CASSPSALNEQFF. This chain connects TRBV18 to TRBJ2-1; D remains unclear. This CDR3 region has 13 residues. Trimming took 3 bases from V and 7 from J, leaving 10 bases between them. The germline V gene encodes CDR1 KGHSH and CDR2 LQKENI.

This clonotype has a handful of counts. The CDR3 DNA follows: TGTGCCAGCAGCTTAGCTGTCGGGAGCGTCTACGAGCAGTACTTC. This gives the protein CASSLAVGSVYEQYF. The chain carries TRBV7-2 and TRBJ2-7; possible D gene TRBD2, 6 bases. Trimming took 0 bases from V and 3 from J, leaving 12 bases between them. CDR1 and CDR2 (germline): SGHTA, FQGNSA. This CDR3 comprises 15 residues.

The sample holds a few counts of this clonotype. The chain employs TRBV20-1 and TRBJ2-3, with 9 positions matching TRBD2. Trimming removed 5 bases from V and 0 bases from J; junction bases left unmatched: 18. This CDR3 is 19 amino acids long. Germline V gene sequence: CDR1 DFQATT, CDR2 SNEGSKA (reference sequence). The CDR3 bases are TGCAGTGCTTCGTACCTAGGCGGGCGGGAGGGCCTAAGCACAGATACGCAGTATTTT. Translation gives CSASYLGGREGLSTDTQYF.

This clonotype was counted between two and nine times. V is TRBV5-1 and J is TRBJ2-5; 12 bases fit TRBD2. Germline trimming cut 4 bases from V and 7 bases from J; bases unmatched to any gene: 8. The CDR3 is made up of 15 amino acids. Germline V gene lookup returns CDR1 SGHRS and CDR2 YFSETQ. CDR3 bases: TGCGCCAGCAGCACGACTAGCGGGAGTGGGGGGACCCAGTACTTC. Its protein product is CASSTTSGSGGTQYF.

This sequence joins TRBV5-1 and TRBJ1-6; 9 bases are shared with TRBD1. Per the germline V gene, CDR1 is SGHRS and CDR2 is YFSETQ. V shed 0 bases, J shed 9 bases, and the junction held 4 bases outside the gene matches. The CDR3 consists of 15 residues. The CDR3 DNA follows: TGCGCCAGCAGCTTGGATGGACAGGGGAGTTCACCCCTCCACTTT. This gives the protein CASSLDGQGSSPLHF.

There are a few counts of this clonotype. The V call is TRBV27, the J call TRBJ2-7, with a weak D call TRBD2 (6 bases). CDR1 MNHEY and CDR2 SMNVEV come from the germline V gene (reference sequence). V lost 2 bases and J lost 6, with 14 bases in between. The CDR3 contains 14 residues. CDR3 nucleotides: TGTGCCAGCAGTTTAGGGGGAGGAACCTTCGAGCAGTACTTC. Amino acids: CASSLGGGTFEQYF.

This clonotype was seen a few times. The chain carries TRBV9 and TRBJ2-1, with D perhaps matching TRBD1 (5 bases). The germline gives CDR1 SGDLS, CDR2 YYNGEE. The CDR3 covers 13 residues. Trimming took off 1 base at V and 10 bases at J, with 12 bases between the two ends. DNA for the CDR3: TGTGCCAGCAGCGTATTCAGGGCTGGCGAGCAGTTCTTC. Translating gives CASSVFRAGEQFF.

This clonotype was counted between two and nine times. The chain is built from TRBV4-1 and TRBJ2-7, with TRBD2 matching over 7 bases. Looked up from germline, CDR1 is MGHRA and CDR2 is YSYEKL. V lost 4 bases, J lost 3 bases, and 6 bases stayed unmatched. The CDR3 is made up of 14 amino acids. The DNA of the CDR3 is TGCGCCAGCAGCCTACAAGCGGGATTCTACGAGCAGTACTTC. The encoded protein is CASSLQAGFYEQYF.

The chain uses TRBV30 and TRBJ1-3; no firm D call. The V gene's germline CDR1 is GTSNPN and CDR2 SVGIG (reference sequence). This CDR3 has 14 residues. Trimming removed 0 bases from V and 0 bases from J, with 6 bases in between. The CDR3 loop is CAWSVRASGNTIYF. Here the CDR3 DNA reads TGTGCCTGGAGTGTAAGGGCCTCTGGAAACACCATATATTTT.

Ten or more counts support this clonotype. The rearrangement joins TRBV11-3 to TRBJ2-3; 9 nucleotides match TRBD2. CDR1 is SGHNT, CDR2 YENEEA, per germline. The CDR3 totals 14 residues. V was pared by 4 bases and J by 6 bases, with 5 bases of the junction left unmatched. The CDR3 sequence is CASSSSGEGDTQYF. The CDR3 DNA sequence: TGTGCCAGCAGCTCTAGCGGGGAAGGGGATACGCAGTATTTT. The full variable domain, completed using reference TRBV11-3 and TRBJ2-3, is EAGVVQSPRYKIIEKKQPVAFWCNPISGHNTLYWYLQNLGQGPELLIRYENEEAVDDSQLPKDRFSAERLKGVDSTLKIQPAELGDSAVYLCASSSSGEGDTQYFGPGTRLTVL.

The CDR3 DNA reads as TGTGCCAGTTTGGGCCTTCTGGGCACTGAAGCTTTCTTT. It encodes CASLGLLGTEAFF. J is TRBJ1-1 and V is TRBV2, with D hard to call. The CDR3 runs 13 residues. The ends were cut back, 9 bases at V and 4 bases at J, with 15 bases in the middle. Germline values: CDR1 SNHLY, CDR2 FYNNEI.

As regards this clonotype: This may be a read error: a much more frequent sequence differs by one nucleotide. For the CDR3, the DNA is TGTGCCACCAGTAGGACAGGGAGAGAGGAGGGCAATCAGCCCCAGCATTTT. Protein product: CATSRTGREEGNQPQHF. V usage is TRBV24-1 and J usage is TRBJ1-5; 8 bases are shared with TRBD1. Trimming removed 6 bases from V and 2 bases from J; junction bases left unmatched: 11. The germline V gene encodes CDR1 KGHDR and CDR2 SFDVKD. The CDR3 loop spans 17 amino acids.

Ten or more counts support this clonotype. This sequence joins TRBV28 and TRBJ1-2, with a possible D match to TRBD1 (5 bases). V was cut by 7 bases and J by 4 bases, with 13 bases left in between. Germline V lookup: CDR1 MDHEN, CDR2 SYDVKM. This CDR3 comprises 13 residues. CDR3 in amino acids: CASTPGRGYGYTF. CDR3 nucleotides: TGTGCCAGCACCCCGGGGAGGGGCTATGGCTACACCTTC.

In its sample, this clonotype was seen many times. This chain links TRBV12-3 or TRBV12-4 with TRBJ2-7, with D possibly matching TRBD1 (6 bases). Trimming removed 2 bases at V and 5 bases at J, with 10 bases between. The CDR3 has 13 amino acids. CDR3: CASSLTDSHEQYF. The CDR3 DNA reads as TGTGCCAGCAGTTTAACGGACAGCCACGAGCAGTACTTC.

This clonotype was counted only a few times. The chain is built from TRBV10-3 and TRBJ2-2, with 11 bases aligning to TRBD1. Germline assignment: CDR1 ENHRY and CDR2 SYGVKD. There are 15 residues in the CDR3. V dropped 8 bases and J dropped 4; count of bases not matched to a gene: 6. This chain's CDR3 is CAIEHGTGGTGELFF. As DNA, the CDR3 is TGTGCCATCGAACACGGGACAGGGGGCACCGGGGAGCTGTTTTTT.

Turning to this clonotype: This may arise from a read error, as a much more abundant clone is one base away. This rearrangement joins TRBV2 to TRBJ2-1; 7 bases fit TRBD2. Per the germline V gene, CDR1 is SNHLY and CDR2 is FYNNEI. V trimming: 6 bases; J trimming: 3 bases; junction bases outside the gene matches: 17. This CDR3 region has 18 residues. CDR3 amino acids: CASRCQELAPYYYNEQFF. CDR3 DNA: TGTGCCAGCAGATGCCAAGAACTAGCGCCCTACTACTACAATGAGCAGTTCTTC.

This clonotype was seen many times. The chain is built from TRBV7-8 and TRBJ2-7; 12 nucleotides line up with TRBD2. Germline CDR1 is SGHVS and CDR2 is FQNEAQ. Trimming removed 5 bases from V and 4 bases from J; junction bases left unmatched: 9. The CDR3 has 16 amino acids. The CDR3 sequence: CASSPLTSGGPYEQYF. In nucleotides, the CDR3 is TGTGCCAGCAGCCCCCTAACTAGCGGGGGGCCTTACGAGCAGTACTTC. The whole variable domain, filled in from reference TRBV7-8 and TRBJ2-7, reads GAGVSQSPRYKVAKRGQDVALRCDPISGHVSLFWYQQALGQGPEFLTYFQNEAQLDKSGLPSDRFFAERPEGSVSTLKIQRTQQEDSAVYLCASSPLTSGGPYEQYFGPGTRLTVT.

This clonotype was detected many times. The rearrangement joins TRBV18 to TRBJ1-5, with D hard to call. Trimming took off 2 bases at V and 3 bases at J, with 11 bases between the two ends. CDR1 is KGHSH, CDR2 LQKENI, per germline. There are 15 residues in the CDR3. The CDR3 region has the DNA TGTGCCAGCTCACCAGGGTTAGTGAACAATCAGCCCCAGCATTTT. Amino acid sequence: CASSPGLVNNQPQHF.

This clonotype has a count of ten or more. The chain combines TRBV11-2 with TRBJ2-1; 8 bases align to TRBD2. Germline V gives CDR1 SGHAT, CDR2 FQNNGV. Trimming at V came to 8 bases and at J to 5 bases, leaving 8 bases not matched to a gene. The CDR3 is 14 residues long. CDR3 sequence (DNA): TGTGCCAGCGGGAGACTGACTAGCGACAATGAGCAGTTCTTC. Its translation: CASGRLTSDNEQFF.

A note on this clonotype: A far more abundant clone sits one base away, making this likely a read error. The CDR3 protein is CASSLLAGAYDEQFF. CDR3 sequence (DNA): TGTGCCAGCTCACTGCTAGCGGGAGCCTACGATGAGCAGTTCTTC. The gene calls are TRBV18 and TRBJ2-1; 10 bases fit TRBD2. The CDR3 is 15 residues long. Germline V lookup: CDR1 KGHSH, CDR2 LQKENI.

A few counts support this clonotype. The chain links TRBV6-1 to TRBJ1-5, with TRBD1 identical over 10 bases. In germline, CDR1 is MNHNS, CDR2 SASEGT. Unmatched junction bases numbered 8, after V lost 6 bases and J lost 3 bases. The CDR3 extends over 16 amino acids. CDR3 amino acids: CASRAGDRGLNQPQHF. The CDR3 DNA is TGTGCCAGCAGGGCAGGGGACAGGGGACTCAATCAGCCCCAGCATTTT.

The chain is built from TRBV5-1 and TRBJ2-1, with a tentative D call TRBD1 (6 bases). Trimming stripped 5 bases from V and 3 bases from J, with 21 bases between. CDR1 is SGHRS and CDR2 is YFSETQ in the germline V gene. CDR3 size: 17 residues. The CDR3 nucleotides are TGCGCCAGCAGTTCGCGGGCTCGGACAGAACTCTACAATGAGCAGTTCTTC. It specifies CASSSRARTELYNEQFF.

This clonotype came up many times. Here the CDR3 reads CASSLSGGSDTQYF. The CDR3 DNA reads TGTGCCAGCAGTTTATCGGGAGGCTCAGATACGCAGTATTTT. This rearrangement joins TRBV27 to TRBJ2-3; TRBD2 is a possible D gene (6 bases). This CDR3 has 14 residues. Between the trimmed V and J ends, which lost 0 bases and 4 bases, there was a span of 8 bases. CDR1 and CDR2 (germline): MNHEY, SMNVEV (reference sequence).

This clonotype has ten or more counts. V usage is TRBV18 and J usage is TRBJ2-3; D is ambiguous. The ends were cut back, 2 bases at V and 0 bases at J, with 12 bases in the middle. The germline V gene encodes CDR1 KGHSH and CDR2 LQKENI. The CDR3 extends over 16 amino acids. DNA for the CDR3: TGTGCCAGCTCACCAGGTCTGGGCGGAAGCACAGATACGCAGTATTTT. Translating it yields CASSPGLGGSTDTQYF. The full variable domain, completed using reference TRBV18 and TRBJ2-3, is NAGVMQNPRHLVRRRGQEARLRCSPMKGHSHVYWYRQLPEEGLKFMVYLQKENIIDESGMPKERFSAEFPKEGPSILRIQQVVRGDSAAYFCASSPGLGGSTDTQYFGPGTRLTVL.

The CDR3 coding sequence is TGTGCCAGTAGTTTAGGGGCTGAGTGGGTGGTTGAGCAGTTCTTC. Amino acids: CASSLGAEWVVEQFF. The V call is TRBV19, the J call TRBJ2-1, with a weak D call TRBD1 (5 bases). The CDR3 consists of 15 residues. The ends were cut back, 5 bases at V and 9 bases at J, with 20 bases in the middle. Germline CDR1 and CDR2: LNHDA and SQIVND (reference sequence).

This clonotype showed up many times. The chain links TRBV6-1 to TRBJ2-3; D is ambiguous. Between the trimmed V and J ends, which lost 0 bases and 7 bases, there was a span of 26 bases. This CDR3 region has 19 residues. Germline values: CDR1 MNHNS, CDR2 SASEGT. The CDR3 here is CASSEAKVFGWVGENTQYF. CDR3 DNA: TGTGCCAGCAGTGAAGCAAAAGTTTTCGGTTGGGTTGGGGAAAATACGCAGTATTTT.

The CDR3 sequence: CAISERDRDEKLFF. The CDR3 coding sequence is TGTGCCATCAGTGAGCGGGACAGGGATGAAAAACTGTTTTTT. J is TRBJ1-4 and V is TRBV10-3, with 9 bases identical to TRBD1. The CDR3 is made up of 14 amino acids. Germline V lookup: CDR1 ENHRY, CDR2 SYGVKD. Trimming removed 2 bases from V and 6 bases from J; junction bases left unmatched: 1.

This clonotype was seen more than once but under ten times. The chain recombines TRBV20-1 with TRBJ2-3; TRBD1 agrees at 12 bases. The trim removed 6 bases at V and 4 bases at J, leaving 5 bases unmatched. The CDR3 runs to 14 residues. Germline lookup yields CDR1 DFQATT and CDR2 SNEGSKA (reference sequence). The CDR3 protein is CSAGTGGRSDTQYF. For the CDR3, the DNA is TGCAGTGCCGGGACAGGGGGCAGGTCAGATACGCAGTATTTT.

This clonotype was found many times. This chain uses TRBV12-3 or TRBV12-4 with TRBJ1-2, with D tentatively TRBD1 (5 bases). CDR3 size: 14 residues. With 6 bases removed from V and 4 bases from J, the gap between germline ends came to 15 bases. The CDR3 DNA reads TGTGCCAGCAGCCCCCGGGGGGGGGGCTATGGCTACACCTTC. Its protein product is CASSPRGGGYGYTF.